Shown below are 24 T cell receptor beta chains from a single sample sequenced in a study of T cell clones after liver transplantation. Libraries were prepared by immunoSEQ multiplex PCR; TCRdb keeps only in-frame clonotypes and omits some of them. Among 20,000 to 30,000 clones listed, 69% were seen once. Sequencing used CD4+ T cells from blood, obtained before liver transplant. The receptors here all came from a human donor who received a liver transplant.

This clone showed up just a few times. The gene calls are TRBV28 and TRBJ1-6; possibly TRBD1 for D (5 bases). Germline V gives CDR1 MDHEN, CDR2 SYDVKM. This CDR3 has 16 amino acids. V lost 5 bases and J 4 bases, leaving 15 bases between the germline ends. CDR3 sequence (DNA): TGTGCCAGCAGTCCCTCCTCAAAGGGGTATAATTCACCCCTCCACTTT. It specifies CASSPSSKGYNSPLHF.

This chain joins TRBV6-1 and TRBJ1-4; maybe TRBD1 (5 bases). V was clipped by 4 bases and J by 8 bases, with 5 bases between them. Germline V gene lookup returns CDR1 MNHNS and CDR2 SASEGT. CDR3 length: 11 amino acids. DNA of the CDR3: TGTGCCAGCAGTGGGGGGGAAAAACTGTTTTTT. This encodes CASSGGEKLFF.

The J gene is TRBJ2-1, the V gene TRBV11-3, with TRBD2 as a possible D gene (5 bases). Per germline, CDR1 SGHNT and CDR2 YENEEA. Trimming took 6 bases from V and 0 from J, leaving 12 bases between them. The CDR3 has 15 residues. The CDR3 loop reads CASSQGGFSYNEQFF. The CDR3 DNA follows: TGTGCCAGCAGTCAAGGCGGGTTCTCCTACAATGAGCAGTTCTTC.

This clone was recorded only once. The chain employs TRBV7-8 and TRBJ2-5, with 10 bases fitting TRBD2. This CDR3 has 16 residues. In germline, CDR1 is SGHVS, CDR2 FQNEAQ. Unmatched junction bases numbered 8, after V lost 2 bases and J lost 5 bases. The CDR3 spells CASSLYSGGPRETQYF. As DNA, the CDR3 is TGTGCCAGCAGCTTATATAGCGGGGGGCCAAGGGAGACCCAGTACTTC.

Here the CDR3 reads CASAASGRAHEQYV. The DNA for the CDR3 is TGTGCCAGCGCTGCTAGCGGGAGGGCCCACGAGCAGTACGTC. The genes are TRBV6-1 and TRBJ2-7; TRBD2 aligns across 12 bases. The CDR3 is made up of 14 amino acids. Germline CDR1 is MNHNS and CDR2 is SASEGT. Trimming removed 8 bases from V and 5 bases from J; junction bases left unmatched: 7.

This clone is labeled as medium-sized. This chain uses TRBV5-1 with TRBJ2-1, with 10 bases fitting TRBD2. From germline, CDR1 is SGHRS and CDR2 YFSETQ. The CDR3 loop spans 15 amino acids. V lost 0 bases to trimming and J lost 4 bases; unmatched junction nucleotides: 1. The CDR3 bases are TGCGCCAGCAGCTTGGGTAGCGGGAGGTACAATGAGCAGTTCTTC. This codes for CASSLGSGRYNEQFF.

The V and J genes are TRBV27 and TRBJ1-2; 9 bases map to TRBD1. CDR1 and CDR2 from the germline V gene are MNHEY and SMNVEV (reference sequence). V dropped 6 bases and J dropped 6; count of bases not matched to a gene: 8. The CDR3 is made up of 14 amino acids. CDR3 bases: TGTGCCAGCAGCCTCCGGACAGGGGTGAATGGCTACACCTTC. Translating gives CASSLRTGVNGYTF.

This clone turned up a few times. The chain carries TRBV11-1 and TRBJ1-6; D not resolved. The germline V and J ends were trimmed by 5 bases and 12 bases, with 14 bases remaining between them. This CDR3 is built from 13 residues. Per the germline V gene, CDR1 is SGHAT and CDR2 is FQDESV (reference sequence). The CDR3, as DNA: TGTGCCAGCAGCCTGAGCCGATCGAAACCCCTCCACTTT. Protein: CASSLSRSKPLHF. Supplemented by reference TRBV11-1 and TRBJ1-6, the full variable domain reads EAEVAQSPRYKITEKSQAVAFWCDPISGHATLYWYRQILGQGPELLVQFQDESVVDDSQLPKDRFSAERLKGVDSTLKIQPAELGDSAMYLCASSLSRSKPLHFGNGTRLTVT.

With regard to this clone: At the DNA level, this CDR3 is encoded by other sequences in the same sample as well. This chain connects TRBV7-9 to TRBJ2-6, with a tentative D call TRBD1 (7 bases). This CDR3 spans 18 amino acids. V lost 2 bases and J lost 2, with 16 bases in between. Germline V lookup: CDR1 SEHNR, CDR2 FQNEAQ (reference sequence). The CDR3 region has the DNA TGTGCCAGCAGCTTATCGAGGGGGCGGGGTGCTGGGGCCAACGTCCTGACTTTC. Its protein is CASSLSRGRGAGANVLTF.

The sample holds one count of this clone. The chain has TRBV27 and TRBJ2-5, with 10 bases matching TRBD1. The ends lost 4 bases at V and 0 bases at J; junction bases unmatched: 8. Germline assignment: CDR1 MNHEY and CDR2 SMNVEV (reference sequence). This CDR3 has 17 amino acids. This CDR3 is CASSSLGQGEYQETQYF. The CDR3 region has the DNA TGTGCCAGCAGTTCGCTAGGACAGGGGGAGTACCAAGAGACCCAGTACTTC.

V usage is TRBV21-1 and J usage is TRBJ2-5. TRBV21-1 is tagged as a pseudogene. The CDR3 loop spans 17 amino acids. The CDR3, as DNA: TGTGCCAGCAGCAAACCCCGCCACCTAAGGGTAAAAGAGACCCAGTACTTC. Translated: CASSKPRHLRVKETQYF.

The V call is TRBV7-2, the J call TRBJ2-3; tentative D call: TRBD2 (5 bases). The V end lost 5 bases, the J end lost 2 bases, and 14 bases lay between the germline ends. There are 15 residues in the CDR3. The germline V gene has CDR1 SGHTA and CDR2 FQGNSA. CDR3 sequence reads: CASSPWTSNTDTQYF. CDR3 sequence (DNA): TGTGCCAGCAGCCCATGGACTTCCAACACAGATACGCAGTATTTT.

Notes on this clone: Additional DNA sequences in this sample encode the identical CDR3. The CDR3 here is CASSYPGQRAYTF. CDR3 nucleotide sequence: TGTGCCAGCAGCTACCCGGGACAGCGGGCCTACACCTTC. The genes are TRBV6-6 and TRBJ1-2; 7 positions match TRBD1. The V gene's germline CDR1 is MNHNY and CDR2 SVGAGI (reference sequence). The CDR3 has 13 residues. Trimming removed 6 bases from V and 10 bases from J; junction bases left unmatched: 11.

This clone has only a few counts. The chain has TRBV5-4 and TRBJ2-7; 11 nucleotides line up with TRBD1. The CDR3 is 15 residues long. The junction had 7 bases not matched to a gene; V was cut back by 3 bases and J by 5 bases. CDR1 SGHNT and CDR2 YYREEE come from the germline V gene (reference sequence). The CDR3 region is CASSSSGTGGNEQYV. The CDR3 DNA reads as TGTGCCAGCAGCTCGTCCGGGACAGGGGGGAACGAGCAGTACGTC.

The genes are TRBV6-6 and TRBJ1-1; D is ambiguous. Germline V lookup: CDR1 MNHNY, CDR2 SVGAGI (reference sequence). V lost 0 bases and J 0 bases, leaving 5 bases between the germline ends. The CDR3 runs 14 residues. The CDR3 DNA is TGTGCCAGCAGTTACTCGGGCTTGAACACTGAAGCTTTCTTT. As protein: CASSYSGLNTEAFF.

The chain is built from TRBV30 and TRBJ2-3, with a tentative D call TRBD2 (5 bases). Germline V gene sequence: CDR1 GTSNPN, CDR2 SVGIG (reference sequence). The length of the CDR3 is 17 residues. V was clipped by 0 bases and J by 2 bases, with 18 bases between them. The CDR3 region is CAWSVPSGLAFTDTQYF. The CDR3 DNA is TGTGCCTGGAGTGTACCGTCCGGACTCGCCTTCACAGATACGCAGTATTTT. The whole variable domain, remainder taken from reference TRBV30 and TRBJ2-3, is SQTIHQWPATLVQPVGSPLSLECTVEGTSNPNLYWYRQAAGRGLQLLFYSVGIGQISSEVPQNLSASRPQDRQFILSSKKLLLSDSGFYLCAWSVPSGLAFTDTQYFGPGTRLTVL.

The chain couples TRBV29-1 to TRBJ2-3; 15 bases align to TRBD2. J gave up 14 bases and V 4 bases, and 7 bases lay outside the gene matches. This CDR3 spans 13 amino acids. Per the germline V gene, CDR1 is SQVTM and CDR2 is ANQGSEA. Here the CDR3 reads CSVGGLAGGPVYF. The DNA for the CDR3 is TGCAGCGTTGGTGGACTAGCGGGAGGGCCGGTGTATTTT.

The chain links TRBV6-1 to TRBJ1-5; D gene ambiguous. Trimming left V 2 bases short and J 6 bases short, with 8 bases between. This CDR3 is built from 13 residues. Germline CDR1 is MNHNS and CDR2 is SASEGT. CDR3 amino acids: CASSENPGQPQHF. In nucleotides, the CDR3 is TGTGCCAGCAGTGAAAATCCAGGTCAGCCCCAGCATTTT.

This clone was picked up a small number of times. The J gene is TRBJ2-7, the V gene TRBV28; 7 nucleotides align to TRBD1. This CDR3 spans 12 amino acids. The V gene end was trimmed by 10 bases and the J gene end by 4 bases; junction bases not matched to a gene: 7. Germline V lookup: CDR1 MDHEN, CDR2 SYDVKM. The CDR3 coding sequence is TGTGCCACCACCGGGACAGCGTACGAGCAGTACTTC. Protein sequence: CATTGTAYEQYF.

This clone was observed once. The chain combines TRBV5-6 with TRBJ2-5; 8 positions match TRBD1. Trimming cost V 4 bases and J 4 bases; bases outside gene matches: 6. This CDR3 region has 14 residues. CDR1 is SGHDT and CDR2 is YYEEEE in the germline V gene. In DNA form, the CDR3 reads TGTGCCAGCAGCCCTTGGGACAGGCGAGAGACCCAGTACTTC. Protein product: CASSPWDRRETQYF. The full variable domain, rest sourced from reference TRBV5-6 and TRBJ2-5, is DAGVTQSPTHLIKTRGQQVTLRCSPKSGHDTVSWYQQALGQGPQFIFQYYEEEERQRGNFPDRFSGHQFPNYSSELNVNALLLGDSALYLCASSPWDRRETQYFGPGTRLLVL.

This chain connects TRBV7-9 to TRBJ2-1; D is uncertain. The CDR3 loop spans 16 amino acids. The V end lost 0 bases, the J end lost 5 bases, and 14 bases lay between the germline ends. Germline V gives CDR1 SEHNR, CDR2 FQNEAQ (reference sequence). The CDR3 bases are TGTGCCAGCAGCTTAGCCGGCTCAGCTACGAACAATGAGCAGTTCTTC. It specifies CASSLAGSATNNEQFF.

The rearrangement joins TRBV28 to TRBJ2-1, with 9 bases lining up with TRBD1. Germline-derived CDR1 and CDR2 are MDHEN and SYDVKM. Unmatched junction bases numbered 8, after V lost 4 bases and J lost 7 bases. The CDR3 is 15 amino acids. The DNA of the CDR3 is TGTGCCAGCAGTTCTGGACAGGGGCCGGTGAATGAGCAGTTCTTC. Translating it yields CASSSGQGPVNEQFF.

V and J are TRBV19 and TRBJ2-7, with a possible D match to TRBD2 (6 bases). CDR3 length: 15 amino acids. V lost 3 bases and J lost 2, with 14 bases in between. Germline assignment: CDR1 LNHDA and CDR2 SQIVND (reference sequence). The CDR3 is CASSMVAGQAYEQYF. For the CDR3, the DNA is TGTGCCAGTAGTATGGTGGCGGGGCAAGCCTACGAGCAGTACTTC.

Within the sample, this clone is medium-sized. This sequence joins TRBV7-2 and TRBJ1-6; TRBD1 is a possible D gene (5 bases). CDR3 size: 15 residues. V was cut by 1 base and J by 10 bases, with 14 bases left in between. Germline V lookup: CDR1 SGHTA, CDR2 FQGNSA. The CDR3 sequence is CASSLEGRSNSPLHF. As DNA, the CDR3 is TGTGCCAGCAGCTTAGAGGGGAGGTCGAACTCACCCCTCCACTTT.